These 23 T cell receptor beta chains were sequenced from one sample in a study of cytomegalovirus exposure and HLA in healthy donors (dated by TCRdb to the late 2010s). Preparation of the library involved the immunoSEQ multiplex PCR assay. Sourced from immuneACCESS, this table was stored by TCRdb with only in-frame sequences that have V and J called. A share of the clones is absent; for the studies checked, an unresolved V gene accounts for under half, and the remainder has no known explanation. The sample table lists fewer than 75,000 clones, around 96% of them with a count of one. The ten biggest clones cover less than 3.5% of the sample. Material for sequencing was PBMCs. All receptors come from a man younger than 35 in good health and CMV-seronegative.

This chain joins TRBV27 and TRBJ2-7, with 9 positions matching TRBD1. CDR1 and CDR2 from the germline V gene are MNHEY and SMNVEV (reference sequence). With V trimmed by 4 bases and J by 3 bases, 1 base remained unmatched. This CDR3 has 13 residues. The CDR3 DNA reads TGTGCCAGCAGTTGGGGACAGGGCTACGAGCAGTACTTC. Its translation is CASSWGQGYEQYF.

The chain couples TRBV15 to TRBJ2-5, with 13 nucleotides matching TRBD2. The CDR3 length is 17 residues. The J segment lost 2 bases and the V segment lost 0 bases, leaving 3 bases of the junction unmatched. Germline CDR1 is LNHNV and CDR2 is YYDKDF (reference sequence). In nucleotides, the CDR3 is TGTGCCACCAGCAGAGATCAGGGACTAGCGGGACAAGAGACCCAGTACTTC. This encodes CATSRDQGLAGQETQYF.

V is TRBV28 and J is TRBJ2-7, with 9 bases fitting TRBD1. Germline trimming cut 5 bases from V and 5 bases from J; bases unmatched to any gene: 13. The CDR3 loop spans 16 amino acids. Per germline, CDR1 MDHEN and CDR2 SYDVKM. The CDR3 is CASSPGGTGNFHEQYF. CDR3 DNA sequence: TGTGCCAGCAGTCCCGGGGGGACAGGGAATTTCCACGAGCAGTACTTC.

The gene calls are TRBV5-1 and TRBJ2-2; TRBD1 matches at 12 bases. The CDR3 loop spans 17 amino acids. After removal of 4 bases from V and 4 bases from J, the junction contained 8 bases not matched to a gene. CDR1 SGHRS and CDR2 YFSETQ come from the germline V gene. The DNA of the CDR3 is TGCGCCAGCAGCCCCGCCGGGACAGGGGGCAGCACCGGGGAGCTGTTTTTT. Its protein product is CASSPAGTGGSTGELFF. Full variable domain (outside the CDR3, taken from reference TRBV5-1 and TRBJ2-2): KAGVTQTPRYLIKTRGQQVTLSCSPISGHRSVSWYQQTPGQGLQFLFEYFSETQRNKGNFPGRFSGRQFSNSRSEMNVSTLELGDSALYLCASSPAGTGGSTGELFFGEGSRLTVL.

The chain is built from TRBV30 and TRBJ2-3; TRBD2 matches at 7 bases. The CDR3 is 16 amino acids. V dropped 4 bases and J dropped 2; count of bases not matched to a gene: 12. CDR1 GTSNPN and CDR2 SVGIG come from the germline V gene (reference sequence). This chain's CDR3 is CAWTPRRAGDTDTQYF. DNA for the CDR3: TGTGCCTGGACTCCCCGCCGGGCGGGGGACACAGATACGCAGTATTTT. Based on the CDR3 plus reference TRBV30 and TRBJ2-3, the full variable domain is SQTIHQWPATLVQPVGSPLSLECTVEGTSNPNLYWYRQAAGRGLQLLFYSVGIGQISSEVPQNLSASRPQDRQFILSSKKLLLSDSGFYLCAWTPRRAGDTDTQYFGPGTRLTVL.

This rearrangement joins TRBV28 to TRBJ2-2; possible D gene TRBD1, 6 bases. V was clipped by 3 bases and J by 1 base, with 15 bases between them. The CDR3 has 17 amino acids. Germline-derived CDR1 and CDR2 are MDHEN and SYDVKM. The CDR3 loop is CASSLPKTGRNTGELFF. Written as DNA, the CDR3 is TGTGCCAGCAGTTTGCCCAAGACAGGCCGGAACACCGGGGAGCTGTTTTTT.

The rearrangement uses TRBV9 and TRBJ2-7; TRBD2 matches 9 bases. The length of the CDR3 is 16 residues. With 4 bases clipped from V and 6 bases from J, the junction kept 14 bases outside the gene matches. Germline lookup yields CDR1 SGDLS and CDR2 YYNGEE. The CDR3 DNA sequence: TGTGCCAGCAGCACGCGGGGGGTAGCGGGGGTAGGCGAGCAGTACTTC. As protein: CASSTRGVAGVGEQYF. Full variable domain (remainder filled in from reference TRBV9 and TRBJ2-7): DSGVTQTPKHLITATGQRVTLRCSPRSGDLSVYWYQQSLDQGLQFLIQYYNGEERAKGNILERFSAQQFPDLHSELNLSSLELGDSALYFCASSTRGVAGVGEQYFGPGTRLTVT.

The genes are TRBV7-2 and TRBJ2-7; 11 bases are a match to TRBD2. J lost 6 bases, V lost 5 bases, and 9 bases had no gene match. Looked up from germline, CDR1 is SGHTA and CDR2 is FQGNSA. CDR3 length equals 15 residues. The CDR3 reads CASSPDIAGGREQYF. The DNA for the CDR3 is TGTGCCAGCAGCCCCGACATAGCGGGGGGGCGCGAGCAGTACTTC.

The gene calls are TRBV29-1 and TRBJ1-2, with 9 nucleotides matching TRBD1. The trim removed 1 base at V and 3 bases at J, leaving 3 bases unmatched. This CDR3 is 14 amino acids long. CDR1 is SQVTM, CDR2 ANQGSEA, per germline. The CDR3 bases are TGCAGCGTTGAAGTGGGACAGGGAGACTATGGCTACACCTTC. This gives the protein CSVEVGQGDYGYTF.

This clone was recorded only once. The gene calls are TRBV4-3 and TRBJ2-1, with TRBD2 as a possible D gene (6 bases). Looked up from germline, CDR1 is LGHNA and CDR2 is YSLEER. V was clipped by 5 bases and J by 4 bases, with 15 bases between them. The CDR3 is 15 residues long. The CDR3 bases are TGCGCCAGCAGCTTAACCGTGGACTATTACAATGAGCAGTTCTTC. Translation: CASSLTVDYYNEQFF.

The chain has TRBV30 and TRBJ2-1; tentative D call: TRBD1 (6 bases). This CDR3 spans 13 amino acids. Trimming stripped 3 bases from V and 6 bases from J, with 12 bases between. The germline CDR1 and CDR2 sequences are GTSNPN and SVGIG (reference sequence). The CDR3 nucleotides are TGTGCCTGGAGCATGGACAGACTCAATGAGCAGTTCTTC. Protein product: CAWSMDRLNEQFF.

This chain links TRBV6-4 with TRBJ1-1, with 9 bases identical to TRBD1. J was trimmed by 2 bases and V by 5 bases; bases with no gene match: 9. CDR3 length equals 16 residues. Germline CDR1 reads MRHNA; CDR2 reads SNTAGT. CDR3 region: CASSYTGGLPNTEAFF. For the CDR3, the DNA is TGTGCCAGCAGTTATACAGGGGGCCTTCCTAACACTGAAGCTTTCTTT.

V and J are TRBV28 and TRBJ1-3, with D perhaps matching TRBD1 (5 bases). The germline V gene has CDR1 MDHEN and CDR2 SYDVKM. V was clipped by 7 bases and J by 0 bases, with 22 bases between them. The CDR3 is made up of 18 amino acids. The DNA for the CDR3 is TGTGCCAGCACCCCTGGCGGGGCTAACCTTCGCTCTGGAAACACCATATATTTT. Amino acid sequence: CASTPGGANLRSGNTIYF.

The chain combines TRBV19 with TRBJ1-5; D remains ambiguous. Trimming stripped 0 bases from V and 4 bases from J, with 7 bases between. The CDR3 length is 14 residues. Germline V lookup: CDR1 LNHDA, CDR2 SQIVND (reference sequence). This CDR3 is CASSIDLENQPQHF. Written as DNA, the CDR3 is TGTGCCAGTAGTATAGATCTGGAGAATCAGCCCCAGCATTTT.

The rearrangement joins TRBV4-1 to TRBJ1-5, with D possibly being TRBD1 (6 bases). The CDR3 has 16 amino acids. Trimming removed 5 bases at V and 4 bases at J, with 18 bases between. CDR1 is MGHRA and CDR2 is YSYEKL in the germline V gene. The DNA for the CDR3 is TGCGCCAGCAGCTCCCCGGGGGGCCAAGGAAATCAGCCCCAGCATTTT. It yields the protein CASSSPGGQGNQPQHF.

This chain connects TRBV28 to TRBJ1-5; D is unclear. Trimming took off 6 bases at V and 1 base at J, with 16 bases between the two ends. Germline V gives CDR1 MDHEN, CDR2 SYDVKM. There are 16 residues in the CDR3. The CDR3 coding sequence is TGTGCCAGCAGCAGAATTCTCCTAGGAAGCAATCAGCCCCAGCATTTT. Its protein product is CASSRILLGSNQPQHF.

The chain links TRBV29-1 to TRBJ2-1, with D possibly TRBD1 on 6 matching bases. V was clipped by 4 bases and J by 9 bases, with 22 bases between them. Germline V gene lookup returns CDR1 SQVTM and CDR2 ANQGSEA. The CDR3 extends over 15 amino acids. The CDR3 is CSVVPPLDLGGEQFF. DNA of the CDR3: TGCAGCGTTGTACCCCCATTGGACTTAGGGGGTGAGCAGTTCTTC.

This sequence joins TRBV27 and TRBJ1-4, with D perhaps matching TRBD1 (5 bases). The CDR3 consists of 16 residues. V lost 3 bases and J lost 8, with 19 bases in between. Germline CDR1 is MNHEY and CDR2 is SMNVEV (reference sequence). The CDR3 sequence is CASSFLGAHPFEKLFF. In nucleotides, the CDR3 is TGTGCCAGCAGTTTTCTAGGGGCCCACCCTTTCGAAAAACTGTTTTTT.

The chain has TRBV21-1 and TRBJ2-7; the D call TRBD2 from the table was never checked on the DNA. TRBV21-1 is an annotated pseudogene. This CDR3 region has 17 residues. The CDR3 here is CASSKALDSVCTYEQYF. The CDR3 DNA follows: TGTGCCAGCAGCAAGGCCCTGGACTCGGTTTGCACCTACGAGCAGTACTTC.

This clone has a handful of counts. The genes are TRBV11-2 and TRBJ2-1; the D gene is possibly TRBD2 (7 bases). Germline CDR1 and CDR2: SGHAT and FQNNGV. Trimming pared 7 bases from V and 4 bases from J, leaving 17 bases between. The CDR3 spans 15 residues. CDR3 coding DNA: TGTGCCAGCACCAAAATAGGGGGGGTATACAATGAGCAGTTCTTC. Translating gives CASTKIGGVYNEQFF.

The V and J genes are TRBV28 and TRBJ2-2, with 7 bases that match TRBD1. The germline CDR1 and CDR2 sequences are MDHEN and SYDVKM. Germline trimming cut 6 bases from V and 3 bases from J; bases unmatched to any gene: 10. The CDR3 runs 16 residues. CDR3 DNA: TGTGCCAGCAGGGTTTCGACAGGGCGGGACACCGGGGAGCTGTTTTTT. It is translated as CASRVSTGRDTGELFF.

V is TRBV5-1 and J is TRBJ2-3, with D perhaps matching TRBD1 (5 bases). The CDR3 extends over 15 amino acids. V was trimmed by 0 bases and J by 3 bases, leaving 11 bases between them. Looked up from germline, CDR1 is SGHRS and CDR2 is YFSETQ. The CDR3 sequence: CASSLEGSTTDTQYF. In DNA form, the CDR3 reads TGCGCCAGCAGCTTGGAGGGGTCAACTACAGATACGCAGTATTTT. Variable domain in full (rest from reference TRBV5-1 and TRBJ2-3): KAGVTQTPRYLIKTRGQQVTLSCSPISGHRSVSWYQQTPGQGLQFLFEYFSETQRNKGNFPGRFSGRQFSNSRSEMNVSTLELGDSALYLCASSLEGSTTDTQYFGPGTRLTVL.

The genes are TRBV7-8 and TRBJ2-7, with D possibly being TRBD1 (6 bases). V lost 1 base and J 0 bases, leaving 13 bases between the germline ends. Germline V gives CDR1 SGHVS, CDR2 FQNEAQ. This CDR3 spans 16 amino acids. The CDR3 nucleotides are TGTGCCAGCAGCTTAGAGGGTCAGGGGAGCTCCTACGAGCAGTACTTC. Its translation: CASSLEGQGSSYEQYF.